The TCR beta chain described here comes from a study of post-analysis software for immune sequencing data. Study-wide background: Relapsing-remitting, secondary progressive and progressive-relapsing multiple sclerosis courses were included. Study-wide findings and caveats: The normalized Chao1 diversity of multiple sclerosis patients was significantly lower than that of controls. The authors found that F measure strongly co-clustered same-batch samples. TRBV5-6, TRBV5-1 and TRBV20-1 were among several TRBV segments more frequent in patients than controls.

Points on this clonotype: Antigen specificity is unknown.

V gave up 5 bases and J gave up 0 bases, with 17 bases separating them. The CDR3 loop spans 18 amino acids. Per the germline V gene, CDR1 is SGHDN and CDR2 is FVKESK. The TCR beta cDNA libraries contained unique molecular identifiers. From around 1 to 9.1 million T cells, 500,000 or so cDNA molecules were obtained. MiXCR was run by TCRdb on the PCR reads, yielding one entry per CDR3 protein. The table records about 770,000 distinct CDR3 sequences, roughly 46% of them present only once. The chain uses TRBV14 and TRBJ2-6; TRBD2 might be the D (6 bases). This sequence originates from a girl aged 5 to 17 with multiple sclerosis. The sample comprised blood. Here the CDR3 DNA reads TGTGCCAGCAGCTTAGGGACTCCGGGCTTCTCTGGGGCCAACGTCCTGACTTTC. It encodes CASSLGTPGFSGANVLTF.